Listed below are T cell receptor beta chains from one sample, sequenced in a study of PD-1 blockade in classical Hodgkin lymphoma. Sequencing used immunoSEQ multiplex PCR; TCRdb keeps in-frame clones, though not all of them. This table has about 25,000 clones, approximately 80% appearing once. Here the sequenced sample was peripheral blood mononuclear cells (PBMCs), taken before the second cycle of nivolumab. The receptor set was obtained from a human donor with classical Hodgkin lymphoma. CDR3s include the opening cysteine and the closing phenylalanine or tryptophan. A D gene is named only where the DNA matches it firmly. Clone sizes are given selectively: once, few, many, or a class where the clone is expanded.

clone size,D gene,V gene,J gene,CDR3 length,CDR3 protein,CDR3 DNA
NA,NA,TRBV9,TRBJ2-1,14,CASSVATTNNEQFF,TGTGCCAGCAGCGTAGCAACGACCAACAATGAGCAGTTCTTC
NA,NA,TRBV28,TRBJ2-7,15,CASSLSQGQGYEQYF,TGTGCCAGCAGTTTAAGTCAGGGGCAGGGTTACGAGCAGTACTTC
NA,NA,TRBV19,TRBJ1-6,15,CASTPLGRNNSPLHF,TGTGCCAGTACCCCCTTGGGGAGAAATAATTCACCCCTCCACTTT
few,TRBD2,TRBV11-3,TRBJ2-7,15,CASSLDPGGYVEQYF,TGTGCCAGCAGCTTAGATCCCGGGGGGTATGTCGAGCAGTACTTC
NA,NA,TRBV7-9,TRBJ1-1,14,CASTIAAANTEAFF,TGTGCCAGCACCATCGCGGCGGCGAACACTGAAGCTTTCTTT
NA,NA,TRBV10-2,TRBJ1-5,14,CASSGTGINQPQHF,TGCGCCAGCAGTGGAACAGGTATCAATCAGCCCCAGCATTTT
NA,NA,TRBV11-3,TRBJ2-3,14,CASSPHSAEDTQYF,TGTGCCAGCAGCCCGCACTCGGCCGAGGATACGCAGTATTTT
NA,NA,TRBV28,TRBJ2-7,16,CATGEGSGGASNEQYF,TGTGCCACTGGAGAAGGGTCGGGGGGCGCATCGAACGAGCAGTACTTC
NA,TRBD2,TRBV7-8,TRBJ2-1,18,CASSLRLAGGGAYNEQFF,TGTGCCAGCAGCTTGAGACTAGCGGGAGGGGGGGCGTACAATGAGCAGTTCTTC
once,NA,TRBV7-9,TRBJ1-1,13,CASSLEAGAEAFF,TGTGCCAGCAGCTTAGAAGCGGGGGCTGAAGCTTTCTTT
NA,NA,TRBV18,TRBJ1-2,14,CASSPPGREYGYTF,TGTGCCAGCTCACCACCGGGCAGGGAGTATGGCTACACCTTC
NA,TRBD1,TRBV15,TRBJ2-1,13,CATSGDSYNEQFF,TGTGCCACCAGCGGGGACAGTTACAATGAGCAGTTCTTC
NA,NA,TRBV5-6,TRBJ1-5,13,CASSFGGEQPQHF,TGTGCCAGCAGCTTCGGAGGAGAGCAGCCCCAGCATTTT
few,NA,TRBV4-2,TRBJ2-7,14,CASSVGGYSQEQYF,TGTGCCAGCAGCGTTGGCGGGTACTCCCAAGAGCAGTACTTC
NA,NA,TRBV27,TRBJ2-7,13,CASRPRAAYEQYF,TGTGCCAGCAGGCCGCGCGCGGCGTACGAGCAGTACTTC
NA,NA,TRBV27,TRBJ2-1,13,CASRPGFYNEQFF,TGTGCCAGCAGACCTGGGTTCTACAATGAGCAGTTCTTC
NA,NA,TRBV28,TRBJ2-7,12,CASSLTANEQYF,TGTGCCAGCAGTCTTACAGCCAACGAGCAGTACTTC
NA,NA,TRBV6-5,TRBJ1-1,14,CASSSLIFRTEAFF,TGTGCCAGCAGTTCGCTAATCTTTAGGACTGAAGCTTTCTTT
NA,NA,TRBV18,TRBJ2-5,17,CASSPTAGNSGEETQYF,TGTGCCAGCTCACCCACCGCCGGGAACTCGGGGGAAGAGACCCAGTACTTC
NA,NA,TRBV7-9,TRBJ1-1,14,CASSSGHMNTEAFF,TGTGCCAGCAGTTCGGGACATATGAACACTGAAGCTTTCTTT
NA,NA,TRBV9,TRBJ2-1,14,CASSVEVQEDEQFF,TGTGCCAGCAGCGTAGAGGTGCAGGAGGATGAGCAGTTCTTC
few,NA,TRBV6-6,TRBJ2-5,15,CASSYVTAGVETQYF,TGTGCCAGCAGTTACGTGACCGCAGGGGTGGAGACCCAGTACTTC
NA,NA,TRBV7-3,TRBJ1-4,13,CASSLRPNEKLFF,TGTGCCAGCAGCTTAAGGCCTAATGAAAAACTGTTTTTT
once,NA,TRBV7-9,TRBJ2-1,16,CASSPVGDNSYNEQFF,TGTGCCAGCAGCCCCGTAGGCGATAACTCCTACAATGAGCAGTTCTTC
NA,TRBD2,TRBV7-6,TRBJ2-1,19,CASSLVAWKLAEDCNEQFF,TGTGCCAGCAGCTTAGTAGCGTGGAAGCTAGCGGAGGATTGCAATGAGCAGTTCTTC
NA,TRBD1,TRBV11-2,TRBJ2-3,15,CASSPGTGHTDTQYF,TGTGCCAGCAGCCCCGGGACAGGGCATACAGATACGCAATATTTT
NA,TRBD2,TRBV5-1,TRBJ2-5,14,CASRGSGRVETQYF,TGCGCCAGCAGGGGTAGCGGGAGGGTCGAGACCCAGTACTTC
NA,NA,TRBV27,TRBJ2-2,16,CASSLSPAGLGGELFF,TGTGCCAGCAGTTTATCCCCGGCAGGGCTCGGGGGGGAGCTGTTTTTT
NA,TRBD2,TRBV6-4,TRBJ2-1,15,CASSDGLAAINEQFF,TGTGCCAGCAGTGACGGACTAGCGGCGATCAATGAGCAGTTCTTC
few,TRBD2,TRBV25-1,TRBJ2-7,16,CASSRWVAGSSYEQYF,TGTGCCAGCAGCCGGTGGGTAGCGGGGAGCTCCTACGAGCAGTACTTC
NA,TRBD2,TRBV2,TRBJ2-1,12,CASKREGDEQFF,TGTGCCAGCAAGCGGGAGGGAGATGAGCAGTTCTTC
NA,NA,TRBV25-1,TRBJ1-2,16,CASSETPGTAGYGYTF,TGTGCCAGCAGTGAAACTCCCGGGACCGCTGGCTATGGCTACACCTTC
NA,NA,TRBV6-6,TRBJ1-2,15,CASNEPWVASYGYTF,TGTGCCAGCAACGAGCCCTGGGTAGCTTCCTATGGCTACACCTTC
NA,TRBD2,TRBV12-5,TRBJ2-3,15,CASGLWVGRADTQYF,TGTGCTAGTGGTTTGTGGGTCGGGAGGGCAGATACGCAGTATTTT
NA,NA,TRBV6-5,TRBJ2-4,13,CASRTMPGNIQYF,TGTGCCAGCAGAACTATGCCCGGGAACATTCAGTACTTC
NA,TRBD2,TRBV5-4,TRBJ2-7,16,CASSPGTSGRINEQYF,TGTGCCAGCAGCCCGGGGACTAGCGGGAGAATTAACGAGCAGTACTTC
NA,NA,TRBV30,TRBJ1-1,14,CAWSLLLGDTEAFF,TGTGCCTGGAGTCTCCTATTAGGGGACACTGAAGCTTTCTTT
NA,NA,TRBV15,TRBJ2-7,14,CATSRETGSGEQYF,TGTGCCACCAGCAGAGAAACGGGGTCGGGGGAGCAGTACTTC
NA,NA,TRBV18,TRBJ1-1,13,CASSRWDSTEAFF,TGTGCCAGCTCCCGATGGGATTCCACTGAAGCTTTCTTT
NA,TRBD2,TRBV4-1,TRBJ2-1,17,CASSQLFSGRPANEQFF,TGCGCCAGCAGCCAACTCTTTAGCGGGAGGCCCGCCAATGAGCAGTTCTTC
NA,NA,TRBV5-6,TRBJ1-2,14,CASSLRGSRRGYTF,TGTGCCAGCAGCTTAAGAGGGTCGCGGCGAGGCTACACCTTC
NA,NA,TRBV7-2,TRBJ2-5,16,CASSPRSGSNQETQYF,TGTGCCAGCAGCCCCCGCTCCGGGAGTAATCAAGAGACCCAGTACTTC
NA,TRBD1,TRBV4-3,TRBJ1-4,20,CASSYSIGTGGFATNEKLFF,TGCGCCAGCAGCTACAGCATCGGGACAGGGGGCTTTGCAACTAATGAAAAACTGTTTTTT
NA,TRBD2,TRBV4-3,TRBJ2-7,14,CASSQGTSGYEQYF,TGCGCCAGCAGCCAAGGCACTAGCGGCTACGAGCAGTACTTC
NA,TRBD1,TRBV19,TRBJ2-5,15,CASSSTGGRKGTQYF,TGTGCCAGTAGTTCAACAGGGGGAAGAAAGGGGACCCAGTACTTC
NA,TRBD1,TRBV11-2,TRBJ1-1,16,CASTLSRFRGSTEAFF,TGTGCCAGCACCCTTAGTCGGTTCAGGGGGTCGACTGAAGCTTTCTTT
NA,TRBD1,TRBV7-2,TRBJ1-2,15,CASSQRPSGQGGYTF,TGTGCCAGCAGCCAACGCCCGTCGGGACAGGGAGGCTACACCTTC
NA,TRBD1,TRBV5-4,TRBJ2-5,16,CASSLPWDRGRETQYF,TGTGCCAGCAGCTTACCCTGGGACAGGGGGCGAGAGACCCAGTACTTC
NA,NA,TRBV5-6,TRBJ1-5,14,CASSSTGDNQPQHF,TGTGCCAGCAGCTCGACAGGCGATAATCAGCCCCAGCATTTT
NA,TRBD2,TRBV28,TRBJ2-3,15,CASSLWLPGGDTQYF,TGTGCCAGCAGTTTATGGCTACCGGGGGGAGATACGCAGTATTTT
NA,TRBD1,TRBV18,TRBJ1-2,15,CASSPRQGPPTGYTF,TGTGCCAGCTCACCGAGACAGGGTCCTCCTACTGGCTACACCTTC
NA,TRBD1,TRBV7-9,TRBJ1-5,14,CASSPGQLNQPQHF,TGTGCCAGCAGCCCGGGACAGCTCAATCAGCCCCAGCATTTT
few,NA,TRBV30,TRBJ1-2,13,CAWSVGSDYGYTF,TGTGCCTGGAGTGTGGGGAGTGACTATGGCTACACCTTC
once,NA,TRBV27,TRBJ1-1,13,CASSPSRRTEAFF,TGTGCCAGCAGTCCCTCTAGGCGGACTGAAGCTTTCTTT
NA,NA,TRBV6-1,TRBJ2-5,12,CASSSTEETQYF,TGTGCCAGCAGTTCAACAGAGGAGACCCAGTACTTC
NA,NA,TRBV19,TRBJ2-3,13,CASSPGDTDTQYF,TGTGCCAGTAGTCCCGGAGACACAGATACGCAGTATTTT
NA,NA,TRBV6-1,TRBJ2-1,13,CASSESYGNEQFF,TGTGCCAGCAGTGAAAGTTACGGCAATGAGCAGTTCTTC